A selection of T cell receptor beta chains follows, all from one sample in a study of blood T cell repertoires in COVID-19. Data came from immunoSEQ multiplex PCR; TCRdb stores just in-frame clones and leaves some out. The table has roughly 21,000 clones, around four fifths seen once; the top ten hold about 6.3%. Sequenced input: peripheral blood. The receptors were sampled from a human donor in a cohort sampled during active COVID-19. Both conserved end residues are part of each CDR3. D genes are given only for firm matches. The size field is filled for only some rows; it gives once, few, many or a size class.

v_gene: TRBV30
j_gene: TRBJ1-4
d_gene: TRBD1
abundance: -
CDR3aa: CAWMDRGVEKLFF
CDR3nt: TGTGCCTGGATGGACAGGGGAGTTGAAAAACTGTTTTTT

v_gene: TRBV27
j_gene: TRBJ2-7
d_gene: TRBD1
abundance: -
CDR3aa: CASSLIGQDSYEQYF
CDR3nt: TGTGCCAGCAGTTTAATTGGACAGGACTCCTACGAGCAGTACTTC

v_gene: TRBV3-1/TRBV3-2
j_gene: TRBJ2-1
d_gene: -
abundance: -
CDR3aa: CASSQAGEQFF
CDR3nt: TGTGCCAGCAGCCAAGCGGGGGAGCAGTTCTTC

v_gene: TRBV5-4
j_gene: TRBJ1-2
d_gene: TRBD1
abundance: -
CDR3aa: CASSLGTGLTDGYTF
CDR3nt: TGTGCCAGCAGCTTGGGGACAGGGCTTACGGATGGCTACACCTTC

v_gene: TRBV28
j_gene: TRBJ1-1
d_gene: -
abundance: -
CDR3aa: CASSSTPGAFF
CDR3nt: TGTGCCAGCAGCTCGACCCCGGGAGCTTTCTTT

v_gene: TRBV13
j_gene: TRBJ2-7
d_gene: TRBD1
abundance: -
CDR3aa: CASSNTGVSYEQYF
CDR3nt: TGTGCCAGCAGCAATACAGGGGTCTCCTACGAGCAGTACTTC

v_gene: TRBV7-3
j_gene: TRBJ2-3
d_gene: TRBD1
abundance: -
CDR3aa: CASSPAGTGGDTQYF
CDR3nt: TGTGCCAGCAGCCCCGCCGGGACAGGGGGGGATACGCAGTATTTT

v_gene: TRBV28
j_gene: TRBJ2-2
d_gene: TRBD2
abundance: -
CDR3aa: CASLRRGGRAGELFF
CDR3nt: TGTGCCAGCCTCAGGCGGGGGGGCAGGGCCGGGGAGCTGTTTTTT

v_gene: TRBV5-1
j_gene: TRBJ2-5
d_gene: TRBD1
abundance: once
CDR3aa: CASSLGQGGETQYF
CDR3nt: TGCGCCAGCAGCCTGGGACAGGGGGGAGAGACCCAGTACTTC

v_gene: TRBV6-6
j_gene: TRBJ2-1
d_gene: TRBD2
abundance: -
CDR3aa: CASSPSRTSGGQYNEQFF
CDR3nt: TGTGCCAGCAGTCCTTCACGGACTAGCGGGGGGCAGTACAATGAGCAGTTCTTC

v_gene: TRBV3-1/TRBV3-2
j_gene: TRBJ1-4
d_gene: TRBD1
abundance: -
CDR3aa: CASSPSAPGQYEKLFF
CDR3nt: TGTGCCAGCAGCCCCTCCGCTCCGGGACAGTACGAAAAACTGTTTTTT

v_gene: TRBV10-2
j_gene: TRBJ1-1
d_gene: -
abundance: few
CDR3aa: CASSGLSGRWVTGNTEAFF
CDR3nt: TGCGCCAGCAGTGGGCTGAGTGGACGCTGGGTTACAGGGAACACTGAAGCTTTCTTT

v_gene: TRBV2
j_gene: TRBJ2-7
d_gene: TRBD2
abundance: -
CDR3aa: CASSGGGYEQYF
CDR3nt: TGTGCCAGCAGTGGCGGGGGCTACGAGCAGTACTTC

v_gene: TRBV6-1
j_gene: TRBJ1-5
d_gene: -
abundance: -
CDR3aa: CASSEGGVNQPQHF
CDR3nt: TGTGCCAGCAGTGAAGGAGGTGTCAATCAGCCCCAGCATTTT

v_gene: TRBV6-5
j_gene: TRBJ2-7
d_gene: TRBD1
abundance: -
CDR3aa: CASSRGQGGEQYF
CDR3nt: TGTGCCAGCAGTAGGGGACAGGGTGGCGAGCAGTACTTC

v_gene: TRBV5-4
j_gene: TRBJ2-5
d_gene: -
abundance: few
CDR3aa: CASSLALGGGTPQYF
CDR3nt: TGTGCCAGCAGCTTGGCCTTAGGGGGGGGTACGCCCCAGTACTTC

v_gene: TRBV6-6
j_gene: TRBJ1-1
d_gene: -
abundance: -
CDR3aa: CASRVETEAFF
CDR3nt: TGTGCCAGCCGGGTTGAAACTGAAGCTTTCTTT

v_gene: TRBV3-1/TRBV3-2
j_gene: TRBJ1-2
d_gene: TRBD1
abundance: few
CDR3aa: CASSRGTGSDYTF
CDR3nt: TGTGCCAGCAGCCGCGGGACAGGTAGTGACTACACCTTC

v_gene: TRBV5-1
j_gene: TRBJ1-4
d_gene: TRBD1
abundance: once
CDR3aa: CASSPQQGSNEKLFF
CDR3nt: TGCGCCAGCAGCCCGCAACAGGGGTCTAATGAAAAACTGTTTTTT

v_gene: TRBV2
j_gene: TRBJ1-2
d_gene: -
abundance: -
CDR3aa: CASSEPTRVSPNYGYTF
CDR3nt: TGTGCCAGCAGTGAACCAACCAGGGTATCCCCTAACTATGGCTACACCTTC

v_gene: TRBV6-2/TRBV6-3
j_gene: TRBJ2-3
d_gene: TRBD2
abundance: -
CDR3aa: CASSYGGGITSTDTQYF
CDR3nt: TGTGCCAGCAGTTACGGCGGGGGGATTACTAGCACAGATACGCAGTATTTT

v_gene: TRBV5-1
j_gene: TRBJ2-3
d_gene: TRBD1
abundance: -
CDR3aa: CASSKTQGVGQYF
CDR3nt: TGCGCCAGCAGCAAAACACAGGGGGTGGGGCAGTATTTT

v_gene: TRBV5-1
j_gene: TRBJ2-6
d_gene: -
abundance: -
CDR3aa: CASSLLPTEPSGANVLTF
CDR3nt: TGCGCCAGCAGTTTACTCCCCACAGAGCCCTCTGGGGCCAACGTCCTGACTTTC

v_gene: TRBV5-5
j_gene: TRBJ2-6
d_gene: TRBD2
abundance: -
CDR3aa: CASSLGLAGGPGANVLTF
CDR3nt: TGTGCCAGCAGCTTGGGGCTAGCGGGGGGGCCGGGGGCCAACGTCCTGACTTTC

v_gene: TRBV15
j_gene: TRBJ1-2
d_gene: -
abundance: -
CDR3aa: CATSRDRNYGYTF
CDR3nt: TGTGCCACCAGCAGAGATAGAAACTATGGCTACACCTTC

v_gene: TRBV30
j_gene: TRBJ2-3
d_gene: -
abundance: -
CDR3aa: CAWSTDTSTDTQYF
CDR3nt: TGTGCCTGGAGTACGGACACAAGCACAGATACGCAGTATTTT

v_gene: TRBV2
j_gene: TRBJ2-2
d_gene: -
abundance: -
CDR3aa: CASSLRRLPNTGELFF
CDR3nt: TGTGCCAGCAGCCTCCGGCGGCTTCCGAACACCGGGGAGCTGTTTTTT

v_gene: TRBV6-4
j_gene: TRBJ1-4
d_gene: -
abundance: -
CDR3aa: CASSEGPGVGEKLFF
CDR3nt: TGTGCCAGCAGTGAGGGGCCAGGGGTCGGAGAAAAACTGTTTTTT

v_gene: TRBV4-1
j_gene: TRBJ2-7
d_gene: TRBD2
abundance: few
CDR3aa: CASSQTSRGGIEQYF
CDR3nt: TGCGCCAGCAGCCAAACCTCGAGGGGAGGGATCGAGCAGTACTTC

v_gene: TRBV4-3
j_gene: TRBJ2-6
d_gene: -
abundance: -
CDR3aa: CASSQDGAFGANVLTF
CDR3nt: TGCGCCAGCAGCCAAGACGGAGCGTTTGGGGCCAACGTCCTGACTTTC

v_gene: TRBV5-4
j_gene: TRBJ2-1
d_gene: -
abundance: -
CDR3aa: CASSLAVFENEQFF
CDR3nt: TGTGCCAGCAGCTTGGCTGTCTTTGAGAATGAGCAGTTCTTC

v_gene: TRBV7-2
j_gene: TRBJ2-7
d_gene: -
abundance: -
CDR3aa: CASSLPTVYEQYF
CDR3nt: TGTGCCAGCAGCTTACCGACAGTCTACGAGCAGTACTTC